The 26 T cell receptor beta chains below come from one sample, sequenced in a study of cytomegalovirus exposure and HLA in healthy donors. TCRdb's copy holds only in-frame clones and misses some; the assay was immunoSEQ multiplex PCR. The sample consists of 95,000 to 150,000 clones, approximately 88% of them appearing once. The sample consisted of PBMCs. The receptors stem from a woman younger than 35 in good health and CMV-seronegative.

The chain carries TRBV27 and TRBJ2-2; D possibly corresponds to TRBD2 (5 bases). The V and J ends lost 5 bases and 5 bases respectively, with 6 bases between them. CDR3 size: 12 residues. CDR1 and CDR2 (germline): MNHEY, SMNVEV (reference sequence). CDR3 sequence (DNA): TGTGCCAGCAGTCCGGGGACCGGGGAGCTGTTTTTT. Protein sequence: CASSPGTGELFF.

The chain has TRBV6-4 and TRBJ2-1; 13 bases are a match to TRBD2. This CDR3 has 14 residues. Germline V gives CDR1 MRHNA, CDR2 SNTAGT. Trimming cost V 4 bases and J 6 bases; bases outside gene matches: 0. CDR3 protein: CASSGTSGSNEQFF. CDR3 DNA: TGTGCCAGCAGTGGGACTAGCGGGAGCAATGAGCAGTTCTTC.

This chain joins TRBV4-1 and TRBJ2-5, with TRBD2 identical over 12 bases. This CDR3 is 17 amino acids long. The germline V gene has CDR1 MGHRA and CDR2 YSYEKL. V lost 1 base, J lost 3 bases, and 6 bases stayed unmatched. The CDR3 sequence: CASSQGPTSGGKETQYF. CDR3 DNA sequence: TGCGCCAGCAGCCAAGGACCGACTAGCGGGGGAAAAGAGACCCAGTACTTC.

CDR3 sequence reads: CASSPTDRGVHEQYF. The DNA of the CDR3 is TGTGCCAGCAGCCCTACGGACAGGGGAGTGCACGAGCAGTACTTC. The chain carries TRBV7-2 and TRBJ2-7, with TRBD1 matching 9 bases. In germline, CDR1 is SGHTA, CDR2 FQGNSA. The CDR3 runs 15 residues. V shed 5 bases, J shed 5 bases, and the junction held 10 bases outside the gene matches.

The sample holds one count of this clone. This sequence joins TRBV5-1 and TRBJ2-5; D might be TRBD2 (7 bases). The V and J ends lost 1 base and 4 bases respectively, with 11 bases between them. CDR3 size: 14 residues. Germline CDR1 SGHRS, CDR2 YFSETQ. The chain's CDR3 is CASSLYREGETQYF. The CDR3 bases are TGCGCCAGCAGCTTGTACAGGGAGGGAGAGACCCAGTACTTC.

The chain links TRBV28 to TRBJ2-3; TRBD1 agrees at 11 bases. Losses at the gene ends were 7 bases for V and 1 base for J; bases not matched to a gene: 4. CDR1 and CDR2 from the germline V gene are MDHEN and SYDVKM. This CDR3 has 15 amino acids. In DNA, the CDR3 is TGTGCCAGCACCCCGGGACAGGGGGGCACAGATACGCAGTATTTT. Translation: CASTPGQGGTDTQYF. Using reference TRBV28 and TRBJ2-3 for the parts outside the CDR3, the full variable domain is DVKVTQSSRYLVKRTGEKVFLECVQDMDHENMFWYRQDPGLGLRLIYFSYDVKMKEKGDIPEGYSVSREKKERFSLILESASTNQTSMYLCASTPGQGGTDTQYFGPGTRLTVL.

The V gene is TRBV5-1, the J gene TRBJ2-7, with D possibly matching TRBD1 (5 bases). Trimming removed 5 bases at V and 3 bases at J, with 9 bases between. CDR3 length equals 12 residues. Per germline, CDR1 SGHRS and CDR2 YFSETQ. The CDR3 nucleotides read TGCGCCAGCAGGTTCGACAGCTACGAGCAGTACTTC. This gives the protein CASRFDSYEQYF.

The chain links TRBV5-1 to TRBJ2-7; D might be TRBD2 (5 bases). Germline V CDR1 and CDR2: SGHRS, YFSETQ. The CDR3 is made up of 15 amino acids. Trimming pared 0 bases from V and 1 base from J, leaving 11 bases between. This CDR3 is CASSLGTRTSYEQYF. The DNA of the CDR3 is TGCGCCAGCAGCTTGGGAACTAGAACTTCCTACGAGCAGTACTTC.

CDR3 loop: CASSLGTGVGTEAFF. In DNA, the CDR3 is TGTGCCAGCAGCTTAGGGACAGGGGTAGGAACTGAAGCTTTCTTT. J is TRBJ1-1 and V is TRBV11-3; 9 nucleotides line up with TRBD1. Trimming removed 1 base from V and 5 bases from J; junction bases left unmatched: 5. CDR1 is SGHNT and CDR2 is YENEEA in the germline V gene. This CDR3 has 15 amino acids.

The chain uses TRBV6-6 and TRBJ2-7; 10 bases agree with TRBD1. The CDR3 has 13 residues. The germline V gene encodes CDR1 MNHNY and CDR2 SVGAGI (reference sequence). V dropped 5 bases and J dropped 3; count of bases not matched to a gene: 1. The CDR3 here is CASSRDRGYEQYF. The CDR3 DNA follows: TGTGCCAGCAGTCGGGACAGGGGCTACGAGCAGTACTTC.

This clone occurred a few times. The CDR3 region has the DNA TGTGCCAGCAGTCCCCAACTAGCGGGAGAGGCCATTCAGTACTTC. Translation: CASSPQLAGEAIQYF. This chain links TRBV27 with TRBJ2-4, with 11 bases aligning to TRBD2. J was trimmed by 9 bases and V by 5 bases; bases with no gene match: 9. Germline V CDR1 and CDR2: MNHEY, SMNVEV (reference sequence). The CDR3 length is 15 residues.

The V call is TRBV28, the J call TRBJ1-1; 8 bases align to TRBD1. The CDR3 covers 15 residues. The V segment lost 6 bases and the J segment 6 bases; nucleotides outside the gene matches: 12. The germline V gene encodes CDR1 MDHEN and CDR2 SYDVKM. This CDR3 reads CASSLRPGQGAEAFF. The CDR3 bases are TGTGCCAGCAGCCTAAGGCCAGGACAGGGCGCTGAAGCTTTCTTT.

This clone came up a few times. A junction boundary mismatches the germline segment, possibly from a read error. The chain carries TRBV4-2 and TRBJ2-7; perhaps TRBD2 as D (5 bases). The CDR3 is 15 amino acids. The germline gives CDR1 LGHNA, CDR2 YNFKEQ. DNA for the CDR3: TGTGCCAGCAGCAAAGACCCTCTCCGGGACTACGAGCAGTACTTC. Amino acids: CASSKDPLRDYEQYF.

The J gene is TRBJ2-1, the V gene TRBV14, with TRBD2 as a possible D gene (5 bases). Trimming cost V 4 bases and J 5 bases, with 21 bases left between them. The CDR3 has 17 amino acids. The germline V gene has CDR1 SGHDN and CDR2 FVKESK. The CDR3 bases are TGTGCCAGCAGCCCTTCATACCGAGCTAGCATCCACAATGAGCAGTTCTTC. It codes for CASSPSYRASIHNEQFF.

The genes are TRBV2 and TRBJ1-1; 8 bases agree with TRBD1. J lost 4 bases, V lost 4 bases, and 5 bases had no gene match. Germline lookup yields CDR1 SNHLY and CDR2 FYNNEI. This CDR3 region has 14 residues. CDR3 sequence: CASSGPGGPTEAFF. The DNA for the CDR3 is TGTGCCAGCAGTGGCCCAGGGGGCCCCACTGAAGCTTTCTTT.

This clone was found a few times. This chain links TRBV20-1 with TRBJ2-3; no firm D call. The V and J ends lost 6 bases and 4 bases respectively, with 8 bases between them. The CDR3 contains 11 residues. In germline, CDR1 is DFQATT, CDR2 SNEGSKA (reference sequence). The CDR3 nucleotides are TGCAGTGCCACAAACCCAGATACGCAGTATTTT. Its translation: CSATNPDTQYF.

The chain joins TRBV5-4 to TRBJ2-1; 9 bases match TRBD2. The V gene's germline CDR1 is SGHNT and CDR2 YYREEE (reference sequence). Unmatched junction bases numbered 9, after V lost 3 bases and J lost 5 bases. CDR3 size: 16 residues. The CDR3 coding sequence is TGTGCCAGCAGCTCCCTGCGGGAGGGCAGCAACAATGAGCAGTTCTTC. It codes for CASSSLREGSNNEQFF.

Here the CDR3 reads CASSPGATNEKLFF. CDR3 coding DNA: TGCGCCAGCAGCCCGGGGGCAACTAATGAAAAACTGTTTTTT. The chain couples TRBV5-1 to TRBJ1-4; a possible D gene is TRBD1 (5 bases). Per germline, CDR1 SGHRS and CDR2 YFSETQ. CDR3 length equals 14 residues. V dropped 4 bases and J dropped 0 bases, with 7 bases sitting between them. Based on the CDR3 plus reference TRBV5-1 and TRBJ1-4, the full variable domain is KAGVTQTPRYLIKTRGQQVTLSCSPISGHRSVSWYQQTPGQGLQFLFEYFSETQRNKGNFPGRFSGRQFSNSRSEMNVSTLELGDSALYLCASSPGATNEKLFFGSGTQLSVL.

This chain connects TRBV5-8 to TRBJ1-5; D remains ambiguous. This CDR3 has 15 residues. Germline values: CDR1 SGHTS, CDR2 YDEGEE. The V gene lost 6 bases and the J gene lost 6 bases, with 19 bases spanning the gap. CDR3 bases: TGTGCCAGCATTAATAAACTCCGGGGTTTTCAGCCCCAGCATTTT. The encoded protein is CASINKLRGFQPQHF.

The chain couples TRBV11-2 to TRBJ1-2; 8 bases are shared with TRBD1. There are 16 residues in the CDR3. Germline-derived CDR1 and CDR2 are SGHAT and FQNNGV. V was pared by 6 bases and J by 4 bases, with 13 bases of the junction left unmatched. The CDR3 nucleotides are TGTGCCAGCAGAGGAGGGACAGGATCTTTATCCTATGGCTACACCTTC. Its translation: CASRGGTGSLSYGYTF.

The chain employs TRBV28 and TRBJ2-2; perhaps TRBD1 as D (6 bases). This CDR3 is 14 amino acids long. The V gene lost 5 bases and the J gene lost 5 bases, with 12 bases spanning the gap. From germline, CDR1 is MDHEN and CDR2 SYDVKM. This chain's CDR3 is CASSTGIVTGELFF. The CDR3 bases are TGTGCCAGCAGTACAGGGATAGTAACCGGGGAGCTGTTTTTT.

The chain couples TRBV19 to TRBJ2-7; D uncertain. V lost 6 bases and J lost 3, with 9 bases in between. Germline-derived CDR1 and CDR2 are LNHDA and SQIVND (reference sequence). This CDR3 spans 12 amino acids. The CDR3 DNA is TGTGCCAGTAGGGATAGACACTACGAGCAGTACTTC. Residues: CASRDRHYEQYF. Looking up the rest from reference TRBV19 and TRBJ2-7 gives the full variable domain: DGGITQSPKYLFRKEGQNVTLSCEQNLNHDAMYWYRQDPGQGLRLIYYSQIVNDFQKGDIAEGYSVSREKKESFPLTVTSAQKNPTAFYLCASRDRHYEQYFGPGTRLTVT.

The CDR3: CASSPRPGTYNEQFF. The CDR3, as DNA: TGTGCCAGCTCACCACGGCCAGGGACCTACAATGAGCAGTTCTTC. The chain employs TRBV18 and TRBJ2-1, with D possibly matching TRBD1 (5 bases). The length of the CDR3 is 15 residues. V lost 1 base, J lost 2 bases, and 9 bases lay in between. Germline V CDR1 and CDR2: KGHSH, LQKENI.

The chain couples TRBV11-2 to TRBJ1-4; 8 positions agree with TRBD1. Germline lookup yields CDR1 SGHAT and CDR2 FQNNGV. This CDR3 comprises 15 residues. V lost 4 bases, J lost 8 bases, and 9 bases stayed unmatched. Here the CDR3 reads CASSYGQGDGEKLFF. For the CDR3, the DNA is TGTGCCAGCAGCTACGGACAGGGCGATGGGGAAAAACTGTTTTTT. Filled out from reference TRBV11-2 and TRBJ1-4, the complete variable domain reads EAGVAQSPRYKIIEKRQSVAFWCNPISGHATLYWYQQILGQGPKLLIQFQNNGVVDDSQLPKDRFSAERLKGVDSTLKIQPAKLEDSAVYLCASSYGQGDGEKLFFGSGTQLSVL.

The chain is built from TRBV21-1 and TRBJ2-6; the table names TRBD2, a call not compared with the DNA. TRBV21-1 is a documented pseudogene. This CDR3 spans 16 amino acids. DNA of the CDR3: TGTGCCAGCAGCTTAACTTTTTGCTCTGGGGCCAACGTCCTGACTTTC. Amino acids: CASSLTFCSGANVLTF.

V usage is TRBV9 and J usage is TRBJ2-1; D is perhaps TRBD2 (5 bases). The CDR3 has 15 amino acids. The V gene lost 1 base and the J gene lost 8 bases, with 16 bases spanning the gap. CDR1 and CDR2 from the germline V gene are SGDLS and YYNGEE. CDR3 region: CASSVLASIAHEQFF. The DNA of the CDR3 is TGTGCCAGCAGCGTATTGGCTAGCATCGCCCATGAGCAGTTCTTC.